This is a list of T cell receptor beta chains from one sample in a study of blood T cell repertoires in COVID-19. Sequenced by immunoSEQ multiplex PCR; TCRdb stores in-frame clones only, minus some. Of over 300,000 clones detected, roughly 90% appear once; the ten largest clones hold around 1.2%. The sequenced material came from peripheral blood. The receptors were sampled from a man in his forties or fifties with acute or convalescent COVID-19. CDR3s include the opening cysteine and the closing phenylalanine or tryptophan. The order of the fields is V gene, J gene, clone size, D gene, CDR3 protein, CDR3 DNA. D genes are given only for firm matches. Only some rows state a clone size, as once, few, many or a class for expanded clones.

v_gene: TRBV2; j_gene: TRBJ1-1; abundance: -; d_gene: -; CDR3aa: CASSEAMGQGWVDTEAFF; CDR3nt: TGTGCCAGCAGTGAAGCTATGGGTCAGGGGTGGGTCGACACTGAAGCTTTCTTT
v_gene: TRBV28; j_gene: TRBJ1-3; abundance: once; d_gene: -; CDR3aa: CASSFQDRRNTIYF; CDR3nt: TGTGCCAGCAGTTTCCAGGACAGACGAAACACCATATATTTT
v_gene: TRBV11-3; j_gene: TRBJ2-1; abundance: -; d_gene: TRBD1; CDR3aa: CASSLGQGDSISYNEQFF; CDR3nt: TGTGCCAGCAGCTTAGGACAGGGGGACTCCATCTCCTACAATGAGCAGTTCTTC
v_gene: TRBV27; j_gene: TRBJ2-7; abundance: -; d_gene: -; CDR3aa: CASSLYRRGVGEQYF; CDR3nt: TGTGCCAGCAGTTTATATCGCAGGGGCGTCGGGGAGCAGTACTTC
v_gene: TRBV7-9; j_gene: TRBJ1-6; abundance: -; d_gene: TRBD1; CDR3aa: CASSGQAVGFPLHF; CDR3nt: TGTGCCAGCAGCGGACAGGCCGTCGGTTTTCCCCTCCACTTT
v_gene: TRBV6-5; j_gene: TRBJ2-2; abundance: -; d_gene: -; CDR3aa: CASSYSRRTGELFF; CDR3nt: TGTGCCAGCAGTTACTCGAGGCGGACCGGGGAGCTGTTTTTT
v_gene: TRBV29-1; j_gene: TRBJ2-1; abundance: -; d_gene: TRBD2; CDR3aa: CSVEGVTSGSYNEQFF; CDR3nt: TGCAGCGTTGAGGGAGTGACTAGCGGATCCTACAATGAGCAGTTCTTC
v_gene: TRBV6-6; j_gene: TRBJ1-6; abundance: once; d_gene: -; CDR3aa: CASSPQGPENNSPLHF; CDR3nt: TGTGCCAGCAGTCCACAGGGCCCGGAAAACAATTCACCCCTCCACTTT
v_gene: TRBV12-5; j_gene: TRBJ1-2; abundance: -; d_gene: TRBD1; CDR3aa: CASGTGRYGYTF; CDR3nt: TGTGCTAGTGGGACAGGGAGGTATGGCTACACCTTC
v_gene: TRBV7-9; j_gene: TRBJ2-3; abundance: once; d_gene: -; CDR3aa: CASGGPDTQYF; CDR3nt: TGTGCCAGCGGGGGCCCAGATACGCAGTATTTT
v_gene: TRBV6-4; j_gene: TRBJ1-1; abundance: -; d_gene: -; CDR3aa: CASSEAAGYTEAFF; CDR3nt: TGTGCCAGCAGTGAGGCGGCAGGGTACACTGAAGCTTTCTTT
v_gene: TRBV29-1; j_gene: TRBJ1-1; abundance: -; d_gene: -; CDR3aa: CSVSTVNTEAFF; CDR3nt: TGCAGCGTCTCGACAGTAAACACTGAAGCTTTCTTT
v_gene: TRBV6-5; j_gene: TRBJ1-5; abundance: -; d_gene: -; CDR3aa: CARVRTYQPQPQHF; CDR3nt: TGTGCCAGGGTACGGACATATCAACCTCAGCCCCAGCATTTT
v_gene: TRBV4-3; j_gene: TRBJ2-3; abundance: -; d_gene: -; CDR3aa: CASSHAGSTDTQYF; CDR3nt: TGCGCCAGCAGCCATGCGGGTAGCACAGATACGCAGTATTTT
v_gene: TRBV9; j_gene: TRBJ1-2; abundance: -; d_gene: TRBD1; CDR3aa: CASSVAPHRQGTDGYTF; CDR3nt: TGTGCCAGCAGCGTAGCTCCCCACAGACAGGGGACGGATGGCTACACCTTC
v_gene: TRBV5-1; j_gene: TRBJ2-1; abundance: -; d_gene: -; CDR3aa: CASSEPTSASKYNEQFF; CDR3nt: TGCGCCAGCAGCGAACCGACAAGTGCCTCAAAATACAATGAGCAGTTCTTC
v_gene: TRBV27; j_gene: TRBJ1-5; abundance: -; d_gene: TRBD1; CDR3aa: CASSYTGGINQPQHF; CDR3nt: TGTGCCAGCAGTTACACAGGGGGGATCAATCAGCCCCAGCATTTT
v_gene: TRBV5-1; j_gene: TRBJ2-2; abundance: many; d_gene: TRBD1; CDR3aa: CASSSLLTGGQSGELFF; CDR3nt: TGCGCCAGCAGCTCGCTCCTCACAGGGGGCCAAAGCGGGGAGCTGTTTTTT
v_gene: TRBV10-3; j_gene: TRBJ2-1; abundance: -; d_gene: -; CDR3aa: CAISGGGRYNEQFF; CDR3nt: TGTGCCATCAGTGGAGGGGGACGCTACAATGAGCAGTTCTTC
v_gene: TRBV28; j_gene: TRBJ2-5; abundance: -; d_gene: -; CDR3aa: CASSLGLQGAFQETQYF; CDR3nt: TGTGCCAGCAGTTTGGGACTCCAGGGCGCATTCCAAGAGACCCAGTACTTC
v_gene: TRBV9; j_gene: TRBJ1-3; abundance: -; d_gene: -; CDR3aa: CASSVAAGMSSGNTIYF; CDR3nt: TGTGCCAGCAGCGTAGCAGCGGGGATGAGCTCTGGAAACACCATATATTTT
v_gene: TRBV23-1; j_gene: TRBJ2-7; abundance: -; d_gene: TRBD1; CDR3aa: CASSQPDRARGEQYF; CDR3nt: TGCGCCAGCAGTCAACCGGACAGGGCGAGGGGGGAGCAGTACTTC
v_gene: TRBV27; j_gene: TRBJ1-6; abundance: -; d_gene: -; CDR3aa: CASSSRWRVGNSPLHF; CDR3nt: TGTGCCAGCAGTTCCCGGTGGAGGGTGGGTAATTCACCCCTCCACTTT
v_gene: TRBV2; j_gene: TRBJ2-4; abundance: -; d_gene: TRBD2; CDR3aa: CASSPREGAKNIQYF; CDR3nt: TGTGCCAGCAGTCCACGGGAGGGAGCCAAAAACATTCAGTACTTC
v_gene: TRBV12-5; j_gene: TRBJ1-1; abundance: -; d_gene: TRBD1; CDR3aa: CASGPGTGGTEAFF; CDR3nt: TGTGCTAGTGGCCCCGGGACAGGGGGGACTGAAGCTTTCTTT
v_gene: TRBV30; j_gene: TRBJ1-2; abundance: -; d_gene: -; CDR3aa: CAWSLTSSGYTF; CDR3nt: TGTGCCTGGAGCTTGACTAGCTCCGGCTACACCTTC
v_gene: TRBV7-3; j_gene: TRBJ1-2; abundance: -; d_gene: -; CDR3aa: CASSRTVGGGYTF; CDR3nt: TGTGCCAGCAGCCGGACAGTCGGCGGAGGCTACACCTTC
v_gene: TRBV9; j_gene: TRBJ2-5; abundance: -; d_gene: TRBD2; CDR3aa: CASSGSGGVLETQYF; CDR3nt: TGTGCCAGCAGCGGTAGCGGGGGGGTCCTCGAGACCCAGTACTTC
v_gene: TRBV28; j_gene: TRBJ2-3; abundance: -; d_gene: -; CDR3aa: CAIGGTDTQYF; CDR3nt: TGTGCTATAGGGGGCACAGATACGCAGTATTTT